This is a list of T cell receptor beta chains from one sample in a study of post-analysis software for immune sequencing data. Via MiXCR, TCRdb re-called the PCR reads, giving one row per CDR3 protein. The repertoire includes a few hundred thousand distinct CDR3 sequences, 30% to 45% of them detected once, and about 7.6% sits in the top ten. The sequenced material came from blood. These receptors all stem from a girl aged 2-10 years with multiple sclerosis. The CDR3 runs from the conserved cysteine through the conserved F or W. The order of the fields is J gene, clone size, V gene, D gene, CDR3 DNA, CDR3 protein. D genes are given only for firm matches. Clone size is not always given. Where it is, it says once, few, many or a class for expanded clones.

j_gene: TRBJ1-1
abundance: few
v_gene: TRBV12-3/TRBV12-4
d_gene: NA
CDR3nt: TGTGCCAGCAGTTTAGTGGCAGGAGACACTGAAGCTTTCTTT
CDR3aa: CASSLVAGDTEAFF

j_gene: TRBJ2-5
abundance: NA
v_gene: TRBV6-1
d_gene: NA
CDR3nt: TGTGCCAGCAGTGGTAGGGGGAAACCCTCCCAAGAGACCCAGTACTTC
CDR3aa: CASSGRGKPSQETQYF

j_gene: TRBJ1-2
abundance: NA
v_gene: TRBV7-9
d_gene: NA
CDR3nt: TGTGCCAGCAGCTTAGCGGAGGCGGGAATCTATGGCTACACCTTC
CDR3aa: CASSLAEAGIYGYTF

j_gene: TRBJ1-5
abundance: NA
v_gene: TRBV5-1
d_gene: TRBD1
CDR3nt: TGCGCCAGTCAGGGGGCAGAGGATCAGCCCCAGCATTTT
CDR3aa: CASQGAEDQPQHF

j_gene: TRBJ2-4
abundance: few
v_gene: TRBV7-9
d_gene: TRBD2
CDR3nt: TGTGCCAGCAGCGATAGCGGGGGGGTAAACATTCAGTACTTC
CDR3aa: CASSDSGGVNIQYF

j_gene: TRBJ2-7
abundance: NA
v_gene: TRBV6-1
d_gene: NA
CDR3nt: TGTGCCAGCACCAAACGACCTGACGAGCAGTACTTC
CDR3aa: CASTKRPDEQYF

j_gene: TRBJ1-6
abundance: NA
v_gene: TRBV28
d_gene: TRBD1
CDR3nt: TGTGCCAACAAACAGGGGTCCGTGCGTTCACCCCTCCACTTT
CDR3aa: CANKQGSVRSPLHF

j_gene: TRBJ2-7
abundance: few
v_gene: TRBV6-2/TRBV6-3
d_gene: NA
CDR3nt: TGTGCCAGCAGTAAAACGCGGGAGCAGTACTTC
CDR3aa: CASSKTREQYF

j_gene: TRBJ1-5
abundance: NA
v_gene: TRBV3-1
d_gene: TRBD1
CDR3nt: TGTGCCAGCAGCCAAGGCAGGGGGAGCAATCAGCCCCAGCATTTT
CDR3aa: CASSQGRGSNQPQHF

j_gene: TRBJ2-7
abundance: NA
v_gene: TRBV5-1
d_gene: NA
CDR3nt: TGCGCCAGCAGCTATGGAGCGCGGTCCTCTACATTATACGAGCAGTACTTC
CDR3aa: CASSYGARSSTLYEQYF

j_gene: TRBJ2-7
abundance: NA
v_gene: TRBV7-3
d_gene: NA
CDR3nt: TGTGCCAGCAGCTCCGGGGCCCCTAGCGAGCAGTACTTC
CDR3aa: CASSSGAPSEQYF

j_gene: TRBJ1-6
abundance: NA
v_gene: TRBV28
d_gene: NA
CDR3nt: TGTGCCAGCAGTTTATCGGCGGGGACCCGAATGGAACCCCTCCACTTT
CDR3aa: CASSLSAGTRMEPLHF

j_gene: TRBJ2-7
abundance: few
v_gene: TRBV12-3/TRBV12-4
d_gene: NA
CDR3nt: TGTGCCAGCAGTTTATTTGGCGAGCAGTACTTC
CDR3aa: CASSLFGEQYF

j_gene: TRBJ2-7
abundance: NA
v_gene: TRBV20-1
d_gene: TRBD1
CDR3nt: TGCAGTGCTCTTAGACAGGGGGAATACGAGCAGTACTTC
CDR3aa: CSALRQGEYEQYF

j_gene: TRBJ2-4
abundance: NA
v_gene: TRBV20-1
d_gene: TRBD1
CDR3nt: TGCAGTGCCCCGAGGGACAGACCAGCCAAAAACATTCAGTACTTC
CDR3aa: CSAPRDRPAKNIQYF

j_gene: TRBJ2-5
abundance: NA
v_gene: TRBV5-1
d_gene: NA
CDR3nt: TGCGCCAGCAGCTCCATGGGGCGTAGCGTTCAAGAGACCCAGTACTTC
CDR3aa: CASSSMGRSVQETQYF

j_gene: TRBJ2-3
abundance: NA
v_gene: TRBV5-5
d_gene: NA
CDR3nt: TGTGCCAGCAGCCTGTGGGCTAGCACAGATACGCAGTATTTT
CDR3aa: CASSLWASTDTQYF

j_gene: TRBJ2-3
abundance: NA
v_gene: TRBV9
d_gene: NA
CDR3nt: TGTGCCAGCAGCGTAGCGGGGAGCGGCACAGATACGCAGTATTTT
CDR3aa: CASSVAGSGTDTQYF

j_gene: TRBJ1-1
abundance: NA
v_gene: TRBV7-4
d_gene: NA
CDR3nt: TGTGCCAGCAGCTTTCCCAACCCCAGTATGGTAAGGGGGACGGTTAAGAACACTGAAGCTTTCTTT
CDR3aa: CASSFPNPSMVRGTVKNTEAFF

j_gene: TRBJ2-1
abundance: NA
v_gene: TRBV7-2
d_gene: TRBD1
CDR3nt: TGTGCCAGCAGCTTAGCGAAGGGAGGGACAGGGGGCAATGAGCAGTTCTTC
CDR3aa: CASSLAKGGTGGNEQFF

j_gene: TRBJ2-7
abundance: NA
v_gene: TRBV20-1
d_gene: TRBD1
CDR3nt: TGCAGTGCTTCAGGGGGAATCGAGCAGTACTTC
CDR3aa: CSASGGIEQYF

j_gene: TRBJ2-7
abundance: NA
v_gene: TRBV6-1
d_gene: NA
CDR3nt: TGTGCCAGCATGGGGGGTAACTCCTACGAGCAGTACTTC
CDR3aa: CASMGGNSYEQYF

j_gene: TRBJ2-7
abundance: few
v_gene: TRBV29-1
d_gene: TRBD1
CDR3nt: TGCAGCGTTCGGACAGGGTTGGACGAGCAGTACTTC
CDR3aa: CSVRTGLDEQYF

j_gene: TRBJ2-7
abundance: few
v_gene: TRBV4-3
d_gene: TRBD1
CDR3nt: TGCGCCAGCAGCCAGCGCGACAGGGGCCACGAGCAGTACTTC
CDR3aa: CASSQRDRGHEQYF

j_gene: TRBJ2-1
abundance: NA
v_gene: TRBV10-1
d_gene: NA
CDR3nt: TGCGCCAGCAGTCGGGTGACAGGCAGGGGGGATGAGCAGTTCTTC
CDR3aa: CASSRVTGRGDEQFF

j_gene: TRBJ2-6
abundance: NA
v_gene: TRBV10-3
d_gene: NA
CDR3nt: TGTGCCATCAAGGGGGACACCTATCACTCTGGGGCCAACGTCCTGACTTTC
CDR3aa: CAIKGDTYHSGANVLTF

j_gene: TRBJ1-4
abundance: NA
v_gene: TRBV10-3
d_gene: NA
CDR3nt: TGTGCCATCAGTGAGGCCGGAGCTAATGAAAAACTGTTTTTT
CDR3aa: CAISEAGANEKLFF

j_gene: TRBJ1-1
abundance: NA
v_gene: TRBV5-1
d_gene: NA
CDR3nt: TGCGCCAGCAGCGGCCTAGAGTTGGGGACGAACACTGAAGCTTTCTTT
CDR3aa: CASSGLELGTNTEAFF

j_gene: TRBJ2-5
abundance: once
v_gene: TRBV5-1
d_gene: TRBD1
CDR3nt: TGCGCCAGTTCACCATCCGGGACAGTCAAAGAGACCCAGTACTTC
CDR3aa: CASSPSGTVKETQYF

j_gene: TRBJ1-2
abundance: NA
v_gene: TRBV5-1
d_gene: NA
CDR3nt: TGCGCCAGCAGCTTAGACGGACAGCCGAACTATGGCTACACCTTC
CDR3aa: CASSLDGQPNYGYTF

j_gene: TRBJ1-6
abundance: NA
v_gene: TRBV13
d_gene: NA
CDR3nt: TGTGCCAGCAGCAGAGAGAAGGCACCCCTCCACTTT
CDR3aa: CASSREKAPLHF

j_gene: TRBJ2-3
abundance: NA
v_gene: TRBV5-1
d_gene: NA
CDR3nt: TGCGCCAGCAGCAGATCCGGGACCCCGATTGCAGATACGCAGTATTTT
CDR3aa: CASSRSGTPIADTQYF

j_gene: TRBJ1-2
abundance: NA
v_gene: TRBV25-1
d_gene: TRBD1
CDR3nt: TGTGCCAGCAGTGAGCTACCAGGGACAGGGGATGGCTACACCTTC
CDR3aa: CASSELPGTGDGYTF

j_gene: TRBJ2-7
abundance: NA
v_gene: TRBV20-1
d_gene: TRBD1
CDR3nt: TGCAGTGCTAGGTGGGACAGGGGCACGTACGAGCAGTACTTC
CDR3aa: CSARWDRGTYEQYF

j_gene: TRBJ1-5
abundance: once
v_gene: TRBV20-1
d_gene: NA
CDR3nt: TGCAGTGCGTCGGACAGACGTAGCAATCAGCCCCAGCATTTT
CDR3aa: CSASDRRSNQPQHF

j_gene: TRBJ1-6
abundance: few
v_gene: TRBV10-3
d_gene: TRBD1
CDR3nt: TGTGCCATCAGTGACATTGACAGGGGATATCAAGACTCACCCCTCCACTTT
CDR3aa: CAISDIDRGYQDSPLHF

j_gene: TRBJ1-5
abundance: NA
v_gene: TRBV5-5
d_gene: NA
CDR3nt: TGTGCCAGCAGCTTTTCCGGCCGCAGCAATCAGCCCCAGCATTTT
CDR3aa: CASSFSGRSNQPQHF

j_gene: TRBJ1-1
abundance: NA
v_gene: TRBV6-1
d_gene: TRBD1
CDR3nt: TGTGCCAGCACTTCTACAGGGGGTTTTGTCACTGGAGCTTTCTTT
CDR3aa: CASTSTGGFVTGAFF

j_gene: TRBJ2-1
abundance: NA
v_gene: TRBV29-1
d_gene: NA
CDR3nt: TGCAGCGTTGTTCGGGGCAGCCCCTACAATGAGCAGTTCTTC
CDR3aa: CSVVRGSPYNEQFF

j_gene: TRBJ2-1
abundance: NA
v_gene: TRBV4-3
d_gene: TRBD2
CDR3nt: TGCGCCAGCAGCCACTCCAGCGGGAGGGGGTACAATGAGCAGTTCTTC
CDR3aa: CASSHSSGRGYNEQFF

j_gene: TRBJ2-1
abundance: few
v_gene: TRBV5-1
d_gene: NA
CDR3nt: TGCGCCAGCAGCGGGCGGACAGGCGGCCCCGGCGGGGCGGGAGAGTTCTTC
CDR3aa: CASSGRTGGPGGAGEFF

j_gene: TRBJ2-3
abundance: NA
v_gene: TRBV7-3
d_gene: NA
CDR3nt: TGTGCCAGCAGCTTAGGGCGGGGTTGGAAAGATACGCAGTATTTT
CDR3aa: CASSLGRGWKDTQYF

j_gene: TRBJ1-2
abundance: NA
v_gene: TRBV10-3
d_gene: NA
CDR3nt: TGTGCCATCCCCGGGGCTGAAAACTATGGCTACACCTTC
CDR3aa: CAIPGAENYGYTF

j_gene: TRBJ2-7
abundance: NA
v_gene: TRBV6-6
d_gene: NA
CDR3nt: TGTGCCAGCAGTCCCCCCGGGGTGCAACTTCTAAGGAACGAGCAGTACTTC
CDR3aa: CASSPPGVQLLRNEQYF

j_gene: TRBJ2-4
abundance: NA
v_gene: TRBV7-2
d_gene: TRBD1
CDR3nt: TGTGCCAGCAGCCTCGCAACGACAGGGGCGGGAAACATTCAGTACTTC
CDR3aa: CASSLATTGAGNIQYF

j_gene: TRBJ2-5
abundance: NA
v_gene: TRBV20-1
d_gene: NA
CDR3nt: TGCAGTGCTAGGCTGGCTCGGCGGGCACAAGAGACCCAGTACTTC
CDR3aa: CSARLARRAQETQYF

j_gene: TRBJ2-3
abundance: NA
v_gene: TRBV3-1
d_gene: TRBD2
CDR3nt: TGTGCCAGCAGTCCGGGACTAGGGGTAGATACGCAGTATTTT
CDR3aa: CASSPGLGVDTQYF

j_gene: TRBJ1-2
abundance: NA
v_gene: TRBV5-1
d_gene: NA
CDR3nt: TGCGCCAGCAGCCCTAAGTCGGCTAACTATGGCTACACCTTC
CDR3aa: CASSPKSANYGYTF

j_gene: TRBJ2-7
abundance: NA
v_gene: TRBV12-3/TRBV12-4
d_gene: TRBD1
CDR3nt: TGTGCCAGCAGGAGGGACAGGGGGCCTTCCGAGCAGTACTTC
CDR3aa: CASRRDRGPSEQYF

j_gene: TRBJ2-1
abundance: NA
v_gene: TRBV20-1
d_gene: TRBD2
CDR3nt: TGCAGTGCTACACTAGCGGGGGGGTCGTACAATGAGCAGTTCTTC
CDR3aa: CSATLAGGSYNEQFF

j_gene: TRBJ2-6
abundance: NA
v_gene: TRBV12-3/TRBV12-4
d_gene: TRBD2
CDR3nt: TGTGCCAGCAGACGGGGGGGCGCCGACGTCCTGACTTTC
CDR3aa: CASRRGGADVLTF

j_gene: TRBJ1-6
abundance: NA
v_gene: TRBV3-1
d_gene: NA
CDR3nt: TGTGCCAGCAGCCCCAACAGGCAAAGTAATTCACCCCTCCACTTT
CDR3aa: CASSPNRQSNSPLHF

j_gene: TRBJ1-4
abundance: NA
v_gene: TRBV28
d_gene: TRBD1
CDR3nt: TGTGCCAGCAGCATGGTTTTGGGGACAGGGAGAGGAGGGCAAAGTAATGAAAAACTGTTTTTT
CDR3aa: CASSMVLGTGRGGQSNEKLFF